This entry features one T cell receptor beta chain sequence. Source study methods: Scientists estimated how many nucleated cells there were by amplifying reference gene primers. Clones were sequenced by immunoSEQ multiplex PCR, and TCRdb holds only the in-frame ones, with some missing. The DNA was the basis for D and trimming; V, J and clone size are from that table. This table holds hundreds of thousands of clones, about 91% found once. This entry is derived from a study of blood T cell repertoires in COVID-19. For the study at large: Sites in the United States, Italy and Spain provided acute and convalescent COVID-19 samples. The analysed material was cDNA or gDNA that came from T cells, B-cell-depleted T cells, or PBMCs.

J was trimmed by 2 bases and V by 6 bases; bases with no gene match: 8. The CDR3 is made up of 15 amino acids. CDR1 is MNHEY and CDR2 is SMNVEV in the germline V gene (reference sequence). Seattle-derived patients entered the study during active infection and were followed longitudinally. This clonotype was obtained from a woman aged 45-65 years with COVID-19, enrolled during active disease. This chain connects TRBV27 to TRBJ1-2; 8 bases match TRBD1. Specimen: peripheral blood. CDR3 sequence: CASRVGTGGNYGYTF. DNA for the CDR3: TGTGCCAGCAGGGTGGGGACAGGAGGGAACTATGGCTACACCTTC.